This T cell receptor (beta chain) was documented in a study of OX40 agonist ivuxolimab in advanced cancers. Whole-study findings and limits: Circulating CD4+ and CD8+ T cells showed clonal expansion by week 6 at 0.1 to 3.0 mg/kg.

V was pared by 6 bases and J by 0 bases, with 9 bases between. Germline V CDR1 and CDR2: SNHLY, FYNNEI. CDR3 length: 14 residues. Measured with immunoSEQ multiplex PCR; TCRdb has only the in-frame clones, and not every one. The table shows over 70,000 clones, with around 86% occurring only once. Note on this clone: Antigen specificity is unknown.

The genes are TRBV2 and TRBJ1-5; D might be TRBD1 (5 bases). This sample comprised CD4+ or CD8+ T cells sorted from blood, obtained in a trial of the OX40 agonist ivuxolimab. The sequence was obtained from an adult with an advanced solid tumor such as melanoma, head and neck, liver or kidney cancer. The CDR3 nucleotides are TGTGCCAGCAGGGGGACGGTTAGCAATCAGCCCCAGCATTTT. This translates into CASRGTVSNQPQHF.